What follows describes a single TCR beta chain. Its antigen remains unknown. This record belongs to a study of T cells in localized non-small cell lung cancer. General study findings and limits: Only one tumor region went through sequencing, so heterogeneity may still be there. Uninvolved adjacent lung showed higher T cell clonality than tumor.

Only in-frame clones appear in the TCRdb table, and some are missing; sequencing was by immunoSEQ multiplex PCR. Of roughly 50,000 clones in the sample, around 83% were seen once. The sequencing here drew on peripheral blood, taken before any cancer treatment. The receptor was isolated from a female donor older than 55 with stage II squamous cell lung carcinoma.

Here the CDR3 DNA reads TGCGCCAGCAGCTTGGCCACTGGAGGGGTAGTTGCTTACGAGCAGTACTTC. It specifies CASSLATGGVVAYEQYF. The V and J genes are TRBV5-1 and TRBJ2-7; D may be TRBD2 (6 bases). The CDR3 sequence is 17 residues long. Trimming removed 0 bases at V and 4 bases at J, with 20 bases between. Germline CDR1 SGHRS, CDR2 YFSETQ.